A selection of T cell receptor beta chains follows, all from one sample in a study of blood T cells in healthy people across ages. TCRdb reprocessed the 5' RACE reads with MiXCR, giving one entry per CDR3 protein. The sample shows roughly 1,700,000 distinct CDR3 sequences, under 30% of them seen only once. The sequencing sample was made of blood. The receptors here all came from a woman in her twenties or thirties in good health. The CDR3 runs from the conserved cysteine through the conserved F or W. The D gene is left open where the match is weak. Clone size is given for some rows only: seen once, a few or many times, or a class if the clone is expanded.

V gene	clone size	J gene	D gene	CDR3 DNA	CDR3 protein
TRBV7-8	few	TRBJ1-6	NA	TGTGCCAGCACCGTTAGTTCCAGTCCGGCTTCACCCCTCCACTTT	CASTVSSSPASPLHF
TRBV7-9	once	TRBJ1-1	TRBD1	TGTGCCAGCACTCAGACAGGGTTGAACACTGAAGCTTTCTTT	CASTQTGLNTEAFF
TRBV7-2	NA	TRBJ2-5	TRBD2	TGTGCCAGCAGCTTACTAGCGGGGTTTGACAATGAGCAGTACTTC	CASSLLAGFDNEQYF
TRBV7-9	NA	TRBJ2-7	NA	TGTGCCAGCAGCCTAGGACACCCCATCCCCTACGAGCAGTACTTC	CASSLGHPIPYEQYF
TRBV4-1	NA	TRBJ2-1	TRBD1	TGCGCCAGCAGCCAGGGGACAGGGGGTGGATATGAGCAGTTCTTC	CASSQGTGGGYEQFF
TRBV5-1	many	TRBJ2-3	NA	TGCGCCAGCAGCCGTAGGGGAGGCGGAGATACGCAGTATTTT	CASSRRGGGDTQYF
TRBV10-3	NA	TRBJ2-2	TRBD1	TGTGCCATCAGTGAACAGGGGAGAACCGGGGAGCTGTTTTTT	CAISEQGRTGELFF
TRBV7-9	few	TRBJ2-7	NA	TGTGCCAGCAGCCCAAGGGAGAGAGCAGGCTACAATGAGCAGTACTTC	CASSPRERAGYNEQYF
TRBV7-9	many	TRBJ2-7	TRBD2	TGTGCCAGCAGCTTAGGGGAGGGCCAGGGAATCTACGAGCAGTACTTC	CASSLGEGQGIYEQYF
TRBV12-3/TRBV12-4	few	TRBJ1-2	NA	TGTGCCGGCAGTTTAATGGGGGACTATGGCTACACCTTC	CAGSLMGDYGYTF
TRBV25-1	NA	TRBJ1-1	NA	TGTGCCAGCAGTGCCGAAGCTTTCTTT	CASSAEAFF
TRBV7-3	NA	TRBJ2-3	TRBD1	TGTGCCAGCAGCCCGGACAGGTACGCAGATACGCAGTATTTT	CASSPDRYADTQYF
TRBV29-1	many	TRBJ2-7	NA	TGCAGCGTTGTACGGGACCCGTGGGAGGAGCAGTACTTC	CSVVRDPWEEQYF
TRBV7-2	many	TRBJ2-3	NA	TGTGCAACAGCCCGGGGTGGCACAGATACGCAGTATTTT	CATARGGTDTQYF
TRBV6-2/TRBV6-3	many	TRBJ2-5	NA	TGTGCCAGCACCAGGCCAAGGGGGCAAGAGACCCAGTACTTC	CASTRPRGQETQYF
TRBV20-1	few	TRBJ1-4	NA	TGCAGTGCTAGATCCCCCGGGGGTTTGGAAAAACTGTTTTTT	CSARSPGGLEKLFF
TRBV7-2	NA	TRBJ2-2	NA	TGTGCCAGCAGCTTAGCCCCAGGGGTGCTGTCTGCCGGGGAGCTGTTTTTT	CASSLAPGVLSAGELFF
TRBV7-9	NA	TRBJ2-5	NA	TGTGCCGGCAGCCCATCTATTCGATACGGCGTCCAAGAGACCCAGTACTTC	CAGSPSIRYGVQETQYF
TRBV12-3/TRBV12-4	NA	TRBJ2-7	NA	TGTGCCAGCAGTTTAAGGCAGGGCCCCTACAATGAGCAGTACTTC	CASSLRQGPYNEQYF
TRBV11-2	few	TRBJ2-1	TRBD2	TGTGCCAGCAGCTGGACTAGCTTCTTCGCAAATGAGCAGTTCTTC	CASSWTSFFANEQFF
TRBV20-1	NA	TRBJ2-3	TRBD2	TGCAGTGCTAGTGAGCGAGCGGGGATGAGCACAGATACGCAGTATTTT	CSASERAGMSTDTQYF
TRBV7-6	many	TRBJ2-7	NA	TGTGCCAGCAGCTTAGGGGAGAGAGGGAACTCTTACTCCTACGAGCAGTACTTC	CASSLGERGNSYSYEQYF
TRBV6-6	many	TRBJ2-7	TRBD1	TGTGCCAGCAGCCTGGACCGGGACAGGGTTAGGTACGAGCAGTACTTC	CASSLDRDRVRYEQYF
TRBV5-1	NA	TRBJ2-5	NA	TGCGCCAGCAGCCGGACTGGGACCTACCAAGAGACCCAGTACTTC	CASSRTGTYQETQYF
TRBV4-1	NA	TRBJ1-4	NA	TGCGCCAGCACCTCAAATCCCTCTAATGAAAACCTGTTTTTT	CASTSNPSNENLFF
TRBV5-1	many	TRBJ2-4	NA	TGCGCCAGCTCACTCGGGACGGATAACATTCAGTACTTC	CASSLGTDNIQYF
TRBV6-5	few	TRBJ2-7	NA	TGTGCCAGCAGTTACTCGAGTCCCGACGGCGAGCAGTACTTC	CASSYSSPDGEQYF
TRBV10-3	NA	TRBJ2-1	NA	TGTGCCATCAGCGAACACGTCGGATCTCAAGAGACCCAGTTCTTC	CAISEHVGSQETQFF
TRBV7-2	few	TRBJ1-2	NA	TGTGCCAGCAGCTCATGGCAGGATGGCTACACCTTC	CASSSWQDGYTF
TRBV27	few	TRBJ2-1	TRBD2	TGTGCCAGCAGTCCCGACTGGGGCGGGAGCTCCTACAATGAGCAGTTCTTC	CASSPDWGGSSYNEQFF
TRBV2	few	TRBJ1-6	NA	TGTGCCAGCAGCGTTGAGGGTCCCTATAATTCACCCCTCCACTTT	CASSVEGPYNSPLHF
TRBV29-1	NA	TRBJ2-2	NA	TGCAGCGTTGACAGGGGTCCGAACACCGGGGAGCTGTTTTTT	CSVDRGPNTGELFF
TRBV7-9	few	TRBJ2-3	TRBD2	TGTGCCAGCAGCCGACTCGGCGGGGGGACCACAGATACGCAGTATTTT	CASSRLGGGTTDTQYF
TRBV5-6	NA	TRBJ2-3	TRBD2	TGTGCCAGCAGCTCGACGCGGGGGGGCAGGACAGATACGCAGTATTTT	CASSSTRGGRTDTQYF
TRBV5-1	few	TRBJ2-1	TRBD2	TGCGCCAGCAGCGAAGCGGGAGTAAACAATGAGCAGTTCTTC	CASSEAGVNNEQFF
TRBV20-1	NA	TRBJ2-7	NA	TGCAGTGCTAGGGATTTGGGGGGAGATGACTACGAGCAGTACTTC	CSARDLGGDDYEQYF
TRBV21-1	NA	TRBJ2-3	NA	TGTGCCAGCACTAAGGAGACAGTCACAGATACGCAGTATTTT	CASTKETVTDTQYF
TRBV5-1	NA	TRBJ1-4	TRBD1	TGCGCCAGCAGCATCCGGGACAGCAATGAAAAACGGTTTTTT	CASSIRDSNEKRFF
TRBV11-2	few	TRBJ2-5	NA	TGTGCCAGCAGCTTAGATCGGCTACCTAAAGAGACCCAGTACTTC	CASSLDRLPKETQYF
TRBV20-1	many	TRBJ2-5	TRBD2	TGCAGTGCCAGCCTAGAGGGGACTAGCCAAGAGACCCAGTACTTC	CSASLEGTSQETQYF
TRBV5-1	many	TRBJ2-1	NA	TGCGCCAGCAGCCCTTCTAAGGAGCGTTACAATGAGCAGTTCTTC	CASSPSKERYNEQFF
TRBV7-9	few	TRBJ1-2	NA	TGTGCCAGCAGCGCCGGGCCTATGGGAAACTATGGCTACACCTTC	CASSAGPMGNYGYTF
TRBV12-3/TRBV12-4	NA	TRBJ1-4	NA	TGTGCCAGCAGTTCTCTCAGAAATGAAAAACTGTTTTTT	CASSSLRNEKLFF
TRBV29-1	few	TRBJ2-3	TRBD2	TGCAGCGTTGTCCCGGGACTACAAAGCACAGATACGCAGTATTTT	CSVVPGLQSTDTQYF
TRBV4-1	many	TRBJ2-1	NA	TGCGCCAGCAGCCAAGAGGTTGGTGAGCAGTTCTTC	CASSQEVGEQFF
TRBV20-1	many	TRBJ2-5	TRBD2	TGCAGTGCCCGGTCACTAGCGGGTGCCCTCCGGGAGACCCAGTACTTC	CSARSLAGALRETQYF
TRBV28	few	TRBJ1-5	NA	TGTGCCAGCAGCCCTTGGCCCGGCTCTAGGACGAGCGGTCAGCCCCAGCATTTT	CASSPWPGSRTSGQPQHF
TRBV27	NA	TRBJ1-4	TRBD1	TGTGCCAGCAGTAGGACAGGGGGAATTACTAATGAAAAACTGTTTTTT	CASSRTGGITNEKLFF
TRBV11-2	few	TRBJ1-1	NA	TGTGCCAGCAGCTCCAGGGCCGTCGACACTGAAGCTTTCTTT	CASSSRAVDTEAFF
TRBV6-5	few	TRBJ2-3	NA	TGTGCCAGCGGGAGGGGGGGGACCACAGATACGCAGTATTTT	CASGRGGTTDTQYF
TRBV20-1	NA	TRBJ2-5	TRBD2	TGCAGTGCTAGAGGCTTACTAGCGGACAGCAGGGAGACCCAGTACTTC	CSARGLLADSRETQYF
TRBV29-1	NA	TRBJ2-2	NA	TGCAGCGTTTCCCCCAGTTACACCGGGGAGCTGTTTTTT	CSVSPSYTGELFF
TRBV5-1	NA	TRBJ2-5	NA	TGCGCCAGCAGAACGGGAGAGAAAAATGAGCAGTACTTC	CASRTGEKNEQYF
TRBV29-1	many	TRBJ2-4	TRBD1	TGCAGCGTTGAAAAGGGACAGGGGGGGAACATTCAGTACTTC	CSVEKGQGGNIQYF
TRBV20-1	NA	TRBJ2-3	TRBD2	TGCAGTGCTCGACCTCCTAGCGGGAGGCCAACAGATACGCAGTATTTT	CSARPPSGRPTDTQYF
TRBV4-2	few	TRBJ2-7	NA	TGTGCCAGCAACCAAGAACGTACAGGAGCTTACGAGCAGTACTTC	CASNQERTGAYEQYF